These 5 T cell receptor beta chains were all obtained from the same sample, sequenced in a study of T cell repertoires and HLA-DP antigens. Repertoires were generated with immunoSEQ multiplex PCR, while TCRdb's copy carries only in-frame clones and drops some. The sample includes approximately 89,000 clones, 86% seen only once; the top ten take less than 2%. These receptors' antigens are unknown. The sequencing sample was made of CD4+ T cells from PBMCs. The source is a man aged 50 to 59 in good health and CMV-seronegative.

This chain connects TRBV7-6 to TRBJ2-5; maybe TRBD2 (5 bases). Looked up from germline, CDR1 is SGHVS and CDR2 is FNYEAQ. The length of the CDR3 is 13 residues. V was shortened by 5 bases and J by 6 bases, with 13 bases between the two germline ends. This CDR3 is CASSNSDWKTQYF. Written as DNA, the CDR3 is TGTGCCAGCAGCAACTCGGACTGGAAGACCCAGTACTTC. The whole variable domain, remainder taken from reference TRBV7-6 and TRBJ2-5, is GAGVSQSPRYKVTKRGQDVALRCDPISGHVSLYWYRQALGQGPEFLTYFNYEAQQDKSGLPNDRFSAERPEGSISTLTIQRTEQRDSAMYRCASSNSDWKTQYFGPGTRLLVL.

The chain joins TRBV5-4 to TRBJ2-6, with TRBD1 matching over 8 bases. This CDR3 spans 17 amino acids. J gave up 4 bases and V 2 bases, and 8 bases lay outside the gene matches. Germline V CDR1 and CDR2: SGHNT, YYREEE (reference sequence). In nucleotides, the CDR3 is TGTGCCAGCAGCTTAGGACAGGGTTTTATGGGGGCCAACGTCCTGACTTTC. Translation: CASSLGQGFMGANVLTF. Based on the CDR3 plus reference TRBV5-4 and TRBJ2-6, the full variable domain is ETGVTQSPTHLIKTRGQQVTLRCSSQSGHNTVSWYQQALGQGPQFIFQYYREEENGRGNFPPRFSGLQFPNYSSELNVNALELDDSALYLCASSLGQGFMGANVLTFGAGSRLTVL.

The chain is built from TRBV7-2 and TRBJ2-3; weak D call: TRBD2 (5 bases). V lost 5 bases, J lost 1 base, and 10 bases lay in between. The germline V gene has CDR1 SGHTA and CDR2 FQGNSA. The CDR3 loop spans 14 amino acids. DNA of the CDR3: TGTGCCAGCAGCCCCTGGGGAGGCACAGATACGCAGTATTTT. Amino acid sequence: CASSPWGGTDTQYF.

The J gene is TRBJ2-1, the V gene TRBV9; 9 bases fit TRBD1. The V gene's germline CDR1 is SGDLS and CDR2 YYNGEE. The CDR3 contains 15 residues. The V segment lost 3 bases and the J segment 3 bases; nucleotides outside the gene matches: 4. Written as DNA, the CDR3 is TGTGCCAGCAGCGCCGGACAGGGGATCTACAATGAGCAGTTCTTC. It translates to CASSAGQGIYNEQFF. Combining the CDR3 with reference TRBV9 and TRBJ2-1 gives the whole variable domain DSGVTQTPKHLITATGQRVTLRCSPRSGDLSVYWYQQSLDQGLQFLIQYYNGEERAKGNILERFSAQQFPDLHSELNLSSLELGDSALYFCASSAGQGIYNEQFFGPGTRLTVL.

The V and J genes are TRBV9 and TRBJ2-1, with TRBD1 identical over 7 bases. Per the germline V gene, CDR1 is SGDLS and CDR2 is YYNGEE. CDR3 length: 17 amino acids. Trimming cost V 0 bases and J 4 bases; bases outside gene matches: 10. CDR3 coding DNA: TGTGCCAGCAGCGTAGAATTGAGACAGGGAAAATACAATGAGCAGTTCTTC. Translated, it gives CASSVELRQGKYNEQFF.